This entry lists 32 T cell receptor beta chains sequenced from one sample in a study of blood T cells in healthy people across ages. A second PCR, run for roughly 6 to 11 cycles, used a sample-barcoded 5' primer plus a J-beta primer mix. TCRdb fed the 5' RACE reads into MiXCR, producing one record per CDR3 protein. Among roughly 1.9 million distinct CDR3 sequences, about two fifths were seen once, and the ten largest hold about 21%. Specimen: blood. The receptors were gathered from a human donor in good health.

This chain uses TRBV20-1 with TRBJ2-1, with 10 bases matching TRBD1. The V gene end was trimmed by 0 bases and the J gene end by 1 base; junction bases not matched to a gene: 9. Germline CDR1 and CDR2: DFQATT and SNEGSKA (reference sequence). This CDR3 has 18 amino acids. CDR3 DNA: TGCAGTGCTAGAGAAGACAGGGGGCGGAAAAGGTCCTACAATGAGCAGTTCTTC. It translates to CSAREDRGRKRSYNEQFF.

The chain recombines TRBV28 with TRBJ1-4; D not resolved. There are 16 residues in the CDR3. Germline V gene data show CDR1 as MDHEN and CDR2 as SYDVKM. V gave up 4 bases and J gave up 5 bases, with 17 bases separating them. The CDR3 loop is CASSSSGPEENEKLFF. As DNA, the CDR3 is TGTGCCAGCAGTTCATCCGGACCCGAGGAGAATGAAAAACTGTTTTTT.

V is TRBV4-1 and J is TRBJ2-1; 13 positions match TRBD2. V shed 7 bases and J 5 bases; nucleotides not matched to a gene: 11. The CDR3 totals 17 residues. Per the germline V gene, CDR1 is MGHRA and CDR2 is YSYEKL. CDR3: CASTPGLAGIRNNEQFF. CDR3 DNA: TGCGCCAGCACCCCGGGACTAGCGGGAATAAGAAACAATGAGCAGTTCTTC.

Comment on this clonotype: The junction departs from germline at one end; a sequencing error may be responsible. The J gene is TRBJ1-4, the V gene TRBV2; D unclear. Germline V gives CDR1 SNHLY, CDR2 FYNNEI. The CDR3 runs to 13 residues. Here the CDR3 DNA reads TGTACCAGCTTCAGTGCAACTAATGAAAAACTGTTTTTT. It is translated as CTSFSATNEKLFF. The full variable domain, its missing parts supplied by reference TRBV2 and TRBJ1-4, is EPEVTQTPSHQVTQMGQEVILRCVPISNHLYFYWYRQILGQKVEFLVSFYNNEISEKSEIFDDQFSVERPDGSNFTLKIRSTKLEDSAMYFCTSFSATNEKLFFGSGTQLSVL.

The chain has TRBV4-3 and TRBJ1-2; TRBD1 matches at 8 bases. Per the germline V gene, CDR1 is LGHNA and CDR2 is YSLEER. This CDR3 is built from 17 residues. The J segment lost 4 bases and the V segment lost 4 bases, leaving 14 bases of the junction unmatched. This chain's CDR3 is CASSPYLTGTGFYGYTF. CDR3 bases: TGCGCCAGCAGCCCGTACTTAACCGGGACAGGATTCTATGGCTACACCTTC.

This clonotype was picked up a small number of times. This chain connects TRBV9 to TRBJ2-1; D is possibly TRBD1 or TRBD2 (5 bases each). V lost 0 bases to trimming and J lost 3 bases, with 10 bases between them. This CDR3 is built from 15 residues. The germline V gene has CDR1 SGDLS and CDR2 YYNGEE. In nucleotides, the CDR3 is TGTGCCAGCAGCGTAGGGGGGTCAGGCTACAATGAGCAGTTCTTC. This sequence encodes CASSVGGSGYNEQFF.

This chain links TRBV15 with TRBJ2-5, with 10 bases aligning to TRBD2. The germline V gene encodes CDR1 LNHNV and CDR2 YYDKDF (reference sequence). The CDR3 totals 17 residues. Trimming cost V 0 bases and J 2 bases; bases outside gene matches: 6. The DNA for the CDR3 is TGTGCCACCAGCAGAGATCCTAGCGGGGGACCTCAAGAGACCCAGTACTTC. Translating gives CATSRDPSGGPQETQYF.

This clonotype turned up a few times. The rearrangement links TRBV29-1 to TRBJ1-3; no clear D. The CDR3 runs to 12 residues. The V gene's germline CDR1 is SQVTM and CDR2 ANQGSEA. The V end was cut by 1 base, the J end by 3 bases, with 4 bases between. In DNA form, the CDR3 reads TGCAGCGTTGAAGGGTATGGAAACACCATATATTTT. Its translation: CSVEGYGNTIYF.

This chain joins TRBV5-1 and TRBJ2-1; maybe TRBD2 (6 bases). This CDR3 is built from 17 residues. Germline V gene lookup returns CDR1 SGHRS and CDR2 YFSETQ. With 4 bases removed from V and 4 bases from J, the gap between germline ends came to 21 bases. The DNA for the CDR3 is TGCGCCAGCAGCCGGCCCCCGGGGGTAGGTCGGTACAATGAGCAGTTCTTC. Translated: CASSRPPGVGRYNEQFF.

The rearrangement uses TRBV27 and TRBJ2-2, with 13 nucleotides matching TRBD2. This CDR3 comprises 19 residues. Germline V lookup: CDR1 MNHEY, CDR2 SMNVEV (reference sequence). J lost 0 bases, V lost 1 base, and 5 bases had no gene match. The CDR3 protein is CASSLLGTSGTSNTGELFF. Here the CDR3 DNA reads TGTGCCAGCAGTTTATTAGGGACTAGCGGGACTTCGAACACCGGGGAGCTGTTTTTT.

This clonotype has a handful of counts. The chain carries TRBV2 and TRBJ2-4; TRBD1 matches 11 bases. Germline assignment: CDR1 SNHLY and CDR2 FYNNEI. This CDR3 spans 13 amino acids. The J segment lost 7 bases and the V segment lost 5 bases, leaving 1 base of the junction unmatched. The chain's CDR3 is CASSWDRGNIQYF. In DNA form, the CDR3 reads TGTGCCAGCAGTTGGGACAGGGGGAACATTCAGTACTTC. The full variable domain, with the rest looked up from reference TRBV2 and TRBJ2-4, is EPEVTQTPSHQVTQMGQEVILRCVPISNHLYFYWYRQILGQKVEFLVSFYNNEISEKSEIFDDQFSVERPDGSNFTLKIRSTKLEDSAMYFCASSWDRGNIQYFGAGTRLSVL.

This clonotype was recorded a few times. This chain joins TRBV5-1 and TRBJ2-7; D perhaps matches TRBD1 (5 bases). Trimming took off 4 bases at V and 1 base at J, with 12 bases between the two ends. CDR1 is SGHRS and CDR2 is YFSETQ in the germline V gene. This CDR3 has 14 residues. CDR3 sequence: CASSVVQGSYEQYF. CDR3 DNA: TGCGCCAGCAGCGTCGTGCAGGGTTCCTACGAGCAGTACTTC. The variable domain in full, with the rest retrieved from reference TRBV5-1 and TRBJ2-7, is KAGVTQTPRYLIKTRGQQVTLSCSPISGHRSVSWYQQTPGQGLQFLFEYFSETQRNKGNFPGRFSGRQFSNSRSEMNVSTLELGDSALYLCASSVVQGSYEQYFGPGTRLTVT.

For this clonotype: A much larger clone lies a single base off, so this may be a read error. For the CDR3, the DNA is TGCAGTGCTGATTCCGGGACCCCTAACGAGCAGTTCTTC. It translates to CSADSGTPNEQFF. This chain connects TRBV20-1 to TRBJ2-1, with D perhaps matching TRBD1 or TRBD2 (5 bases each). The germline CDR1 and CDR2 sequences are DFQATT and SNEGSKA (reference sequence). The CDR3 totals 13 residues. V was clipped by 5 bases and J by 10 bases, with 18 bases between them.

V gene TRBV4-1 combines with J gene TRBJ1-1; maybe TRBD1 (6 bases). Germline CDR1 reads MGHRA; CDR2 reads YSYEKL. The CDR3 has 14 amino acids. Trimming cost V 0 bases and J 7 bases, with 12 bases left between them. The CDR3 sequence is CASSQENRENEAFF. In nucleotides, the CDR3 is TGCGCCAGCAGCCAAGAAAACAGGGAGAATGAAGCTTTCTTT.

This clonotype came up a few times. V and J are TRBV18 and TRBJ2-7, with TRBD2 as a possible D gene (5 bases). Germline V gene sequence: CDR1 KGHSH, CDR2 LQKENI. Trimming shortened V by 2 bases and J by 0 bases, and 8 bases separated the two germline ends. This CDR3 contains 14 residues. The CDR3 nucleotides read TGTGCCAGCTCACCAGTCCGGGACTCCTACGAGCAGTACTTC. Amino acids: CASSPVRDSYEQYF.

This clonotype was found a few times. This chain uses TRBV27 with TRBJ1-6; 7 bases agree with TRBD1. From germline, CDR1 is MNHEY and CDR2 SMNVEV (reference sequence). The ends lost 10 bases at V and 5 bases at J; junction bases unmatched: 11. CDR3 size: 15 residues. CDR3 protein: CATRTYRGDNSPLHF. In DNA, the CDR3 is TGTGCCACCAGAACCTACAGGGGAGATAATTCACCCCTCCACTTT.

This clonotype was observed a handful of times. V usage is TRBV6-2 or TRBV6-3 and J usage is TRBJ2-3; TRBD2 might be the D (7 bases). Trimming pared 8 bases from V and 6 bases from J, leaving 15 bases between. The CDR3 sequence is 13 residues long. Per germline, CDR1 MNHEY and CDR2 SVGEGT. The CDR3 loop is CASGGAGADTQYF. Here the CDR3 DNA reads TGTGCCAGCGGGGGGGCAGGAGCGGATACGCAGTATTTT.

This chain joins TRBV2 and TRBJ1-1; D is uncertain. The CDR3 extends over 13 amino acids. With 7 bases removed from V and 0 bases from J, the gap between germline ends came to 9 bases. CDR1 SNHLY and CDR2 FYNNEI come from the germline V gene. This chain's CDR3 is CASMVMMNTEAFF. Written as DNA, the CDR3 is TGTGCCAGCATGGTTATGATGAACACTGAAGCTTTCTTT.

This clonotype has just one count. The junction departs from the called germline gene at one end, perhaps through a read error. V usage is TRBV7-2 and J usage is TRBJ1-1, with 9 bases fitting TRBD1. Germline CDR1 SGHTA, CDR2 FQGNSA. This CDR3 has 15 amino acids. The CDR3 is CASSLVRTGDTEDFF. CDR3 DNA sequence: TGTGCCAGCAGCTTAGTGCGGACAGGGGACACTGAAGATTTCTTT.

There are a few counts of this clonotype. The gene calls are TRBV7-9 and TRBJ1-4, with D unclear. Germline values: CDR1 SEHNR, CDR2 FQNEAQ (reference sequence). Trimming removed 7 bases from V and 1 base from J, with 10 bases in between. This CDR3 has 14 amino acids. CDR3 bases: TGTGCCAGCATTGGAGGGTTAACTAATGAAAAACTGTTTTTT. Its translation is CASIGGLTNEKLFF. Full variable domain (missing parts from reference TRBV7-9 and TRBJ1-4): DTGVSQNPRHKITKRGQNVTFRCDPISEHNRLYWYRQTLGQGPEFLTYFQNEAQLEKSRLLSDRFSAERPKGSFSTLEIQRTEQGDSAMYLCASIGGLTNEKLFFGSGTQLSVL.

The chain has TRBV9 and TRBJ1-1; 7 bases are a match to TRBD1. Germline CDR1 reads SGDLS; CDR2 reads YYNGEE. With 2 bases clipped from V and 4 bases from J, the junction kept 8 bases outside the gene matches. The CDR3 consists of 15 residues. Written as DNA, the CDR3 is TGTGCCAGCAGCGTCCAGGGGGATTGGAGCACTGAAGCTTTCTTT. Residues: CASSVQGDWSTEAFF.

This chain links TRBV10-3 with TRBJ1-2, with TRBD1 matching 9 bases. Germline CDR1 and CDR2: ENHRY and SYGVKD. Unmatched junction bases numbered 15, after V lost 2 bases and J lost 8 bases. This CDR3 contains 17 residues. CDR3 protein: CAISELSFGQGHRGYTF. The CDR3 nucleotides are TGTGCCATCAGTGAGCTTAGTTTTGGACAGGGGCATCGAGGCTACACCTTC.

The chain has TRBV5-6 and TRBJ2-1; D is unclear. The CDR3 covers 13 residues. The germline V gene encodes CDR1 SGHDT and CDR2 YYEEEE. Trimming pared 5 bases from V and 8 bases from J, leaving 14 bases between. CDR3 loop: CASSRELDDEQFF. As DNA, the CDR3 is TGTGCCAGCAGTCGCGAGTTAGATGATGAGCAGTTCTTC.

The CDR3 sequence: CASALAGPDQETQYF. The CDR3 DNA sequence: TGTGCCAGCGCCCTAGCAGGGCCCGACCAAGAGACCCAGTACTTC. This chain uses TRBV11-3 with TRBJ2-5; tentatively, D is TRBD1 or TRBD2 (5 bases each). V lost 8 bases and J lost 0, with 16 bases in between. The CDR3 consists of 15 residues. The germline V gene encodes CDR1 SGHNT and CDR2 YENEEA.

This rearrangement joins TRBV12-3 or TRBV12-4 to TRBJ2-1; no clear D. V gave up 6 bases and J gave up 6 bases, with 18 bases separating them. The CDR3 consists of 15 residues. The DNA of the CDR3 is TGTGCCAGCAGCTCCCCAATCAACAAAGGCAATGAGCAGTTCTTC. Its protein is CASSSPINKGNEQFF.

This clonotype was recorded once. The J gene is TRBJ1-1, the V gene TRBV10-3; weak D call: TRBD1 (6 bases). The CDR3 loop spans 13 amino acids. Trimming took off 4 bases at V and 4 bases at J, with 10 bases between the two ends. Per germline, CDR1 ENHRY and CDR2 SYGVKD. CDR3 in amino acids: CAISGRDTTEAFF. The CDR3 DNA follows: TGTGCCATCAGTGGCCGGGACACCACTGAAGCTTTCTTT.

This clonotype was seen only once. CDR3 loop: CASSLTALSWTQYF. Written as DNA, the CDR3 is TGTGCCAGCAGCTTGACTGCTCTATCTTGGACCCAGTACTTC. The chain couples TRBV11-3 to TRBJ2-4; D remains ambiguous. The tail of the sequence fits TRBJ2-5 better, so the J call may be wrong. Germline lookup yields CDR1 SGHNT and CDR2 YENEEA. The CDR3 runs to 14 residues.

The chain links TRBV7-2 to TRBJ1-2; 7 nucleotides line up with TRBD1. The V segment lost 7 bases and the J segment 8 bases; nucleotides outside the gene matches: 13. There are 14 residues in the CDR3. The germline CDR1 and CDR2 sequences are SGHTA and FQGNSA. CDR3 DNA sequence: TGTGCCAGCACCCCGGGACAGAAGAAATGGGGCTACACCTTC. As protein: CASTPGQKKWGYTF.

This clonotype was found once. The rearrangement joins TRBV20-1 to TRBJ2-7, with unresolved D. This CDR3 region has 15 residues. V was clipped by 1 base and J by 3 bases, with 16 bases between them. Germline V gene data show CDR1 as DFQATT and CDR2 as SNEGSKA (reference sequence). As DNA, the CDR3 is TGCAGTGCTAGAGTTCACTCTGGAGTGGACTACGAGCAGTACTTC. It codes for CSARVHSGVDYEQYF.

The chain has TRBV29-1 and TRBJ2-2; 9 positions match TRBD1. The V gene end was trimmed by 7 bases and the J gene end by 6 bases; junction bases not matched to a gene: 3. Germline V CDR1 and CDR2: SQVTM, ANQGSEA. The CDR3 extends over 12 amino acids. CDR3 sequence (DNA): TGCAGCGGGACAGGGGAACCCGGGGAGCTGTTTTTT. It specifies CSGTGEPGELFF.

Here the CDR3 reads CASSPGHTTDTQYF. CDR3 sequence (DNA): TGTGCCAGCAGCCCAGGCCACACCACAGATACGCAGTATTTT. This chain joins TRBV7-3 and TRBJ2-3, with no clear D. The CDR3 has 14 residues. V lost 5 bases and J lost 2, with 11 bases in between. Germline loops: CDR1 SGHTA, CDR2 FQGTGA.

The V call is TRBV20-1, the J call TRBJ1-1; 8 bases fit TRBD1. The CDR3 contains 14 residues. Germline V gene lookup returns CDR1 DFQATT and CDR2 SNEGSKA (reference sequence). V shed 5 bases, J shed 7 bases, and the junction held 12 bases outside the gene matches. The CDR3 nucleotides read TGCAGTGCTGAACCGGAGACAGGGGCGTATGAAGCTTTCTTT. It yields the protein CSAEPETGAYEAFF.